This is a list of T cell receptor beta chains from one sample in a study of blood T cell repertoires in COVID-19. Clones were sequenced by immunoSEQ multiplex PCR, and TCRdb holds only the in-frame ones, with some missing. Found here are some 300,000 clones, 85% to 90% of them singletons; the top ten hold roughly 2.9%. The source material was PBMCs or T cells enriched from blood (not recorded which). Source of these receptors: a woman aged 45-60 years who had been exposed to COVID-19. Both conserved end residues are part of each CDR3. Fields, in order: V gene, D gene, clone size, J gene, CDR3 protein, CDR3 DNA. The D gene is left open where the match is weak. Only some rows state a clone size, as once, few, many or a class for expanded clones.

TRBV5-1,-,once,TRBJ2-7,CASSLGQGNHEQYF,TGCGCCAGCAGCTTAGGTCAGGGAAATCACGAGCAGTACTTC
TRBV7-8,-,-,TRBJ1-4,CASSLARVATNEKLFF,TGTGCCAGCAGCTTAGCGAGGGTTGCAACTAATGAAAAACTGTTTTTT
TRBV6-5,TRBD1,-,TRBJ2-7,CASWTGSRGEQYF,TGTGCCAGTTGGACAGGGTCCAGGGGGGAGCAGTACTTC
TRBV28,-,few,TRBJ1-5,CASSLSEGENQPQHF,TGTGCCAGCAGTTTATCTGAGGGGGAGAATCAGCCCCAGCATTTT
TRBV7-2,-,-,TRBJ2-3,CASNSGSTDTQYF,TGTGCCAGTAATAGCGGTAGCACAGATACGCAGTATTTT
TRBV5-5,TRBD1,few,TRBJ1-3,CASSLTGGSGNTIYF,TGTGCCAGCAGCTTGACAGGGGGCTCTGGAAACACCATATATTTT
TRBV19,TRBD1,-,TRBJ2-1,CASSILPGTGEGEQFF,TGTGCCAGTAGTATTCTTCCCGGGACAGGGGAGGGGGAGCAGTTCTTC
TRBV6-1,-,-,TRBJ2-7,CASSETQGTEQYF,TGTGCCAGCAGTGAAACCCAGGGGACCGAGCAGTACTTC
TRBV6-2/TRBV6-3,TRBD1,-,TRBJ2-7,CASSYSRTGQGAPPPF,TGTGCCAGCAGTTACTCTCGGACGGGACAGGGGGCTCCCCCCCCCTTC
TRBV4-1,TRBD2,-,TRBJ2-3,CASSSGGGTDTQYF,TGCGCCAGCAGCAGCGGGGGGGGCACAGATACGCAGTATTTT
TRBV7-2,TRBD2,-,TRBJ2-7,CASRTAGGYEQYF,TGTGCCAGCAGAACGGCGGGGGGTTACGAGCAGTACTTC
TRBV28,TRBD1,-,TRBJ1-6,CASSFRGNNSPLHF,TGTGCCAGCAGTTTCAGGGGGAATAATTCACCCCTCCACTTT
TRBV2,TRBD2,-,TRBJ2-2,CASSGEGVNTGELFF,TGTGCCAGCAGTGGGGAGGGAGTAAACACCGGGGAGCTGTTTTTT
TRBV19,TRBD1,-,TRBJ2-5,CASSPTGGYIRETQYF,TGTGCCAGTAGCCCTACAGGGGGCTATATCAGGGAGACCCAGTACTTC
TRBV27,-,-,TRBJ2-3,CASSLSELARSTDTQYF,TGTGCCAGCAGTTTATCGGAGCTAGCTCGTAGCACAGATACGCAGTATTTT
TRBV9,-,once,TRBJ2-2,CASSDRIGGANTGELFF,TGTGCCAGCAGCGACCGGATTGGAGGGGCGAACACCGGGGAGCTGTTTTTT
TRBV20-1,-,-,TRBJ1-1,CSARRAVEAFF,TGCAGTGCTAGGCGGGCGGTTGAAGCTTTCTTT
TRBV6-5,TRBD1,-,TRBJ2-2,CASSYWDRASGELFF,TGTGCCAGCAGTTACTGGGACAGGGCTTCCGGGGAGCTGTTTTTT
TRBV28,TRBD1,-,TRBJ2-7,CASRTGTGGYEQYF,TGTGCCAGCAGAACCGGGACAGGGGGGTACGAGCAGTACTTC
TRBV10-3,TRBD1,-,TRBJ1-1,CAISDPRTGGNTEAFF,TGTGCCATCAGTGATCCCCGGACAGGGGGGAACACTGAAGCTTTCTTT
TRBV28,TRBD1,-,TRBJ1-5,CASNVPGQINQPQHF,TGTGCCAGCAATGTCCCGGGACAGATAAATCAGCCCCAGCATTTT
TRBV7-9,-,-,TRBJ1-1,CARQGPPTENTEAFF,TGTGCCAGGCAGGGGCCGCCAACGGAGAACACTGAAGCTTTCTTT
TRBV27,-,-,TRBJ2-1,CASSLERSSYNEQFF,TGTGCCAGCAGTTTAGAGCGGAGCTCCTACAATGAGCAGTTCTTC
TRBV20-1,-,-,TRBJ1-4,CSASSRGELGEKLFF,TGCAGTGCTAGTTCCAGGGGTGAACTGGGTGAAAAACTGTTTTTT
TRBV6-1,-,-,TRBJ1-2,CASSEFGQFNYGYTF,TGTGCCAGCAGTGAATTTGGACAATTTAACTATGGCTACACCTTC
TRBV6-1,-,-,TRBJ2-7,CASSDRGRELDYEQYF,TGTGCCAGCAGTGACAGGGGCCGAGAACTCGACTACGAGCAGTACTTC
TRBV6-5,-,-,TRBJ1-2,CASRQTVFGGYTF,TGTGCCAGCAGGCAGACAGTCTTCGGGGGCTACACCTTC
TRBV19,TRBD2,-,TRBJ2-7,CASSTRDYSYEQYF,TGTGCCAGTAGTACTCGGGACTACTCCTACGAGCAGTACTTC
TRBV12-3/TRBV12-4,-,-,TRBJ1-3,CATDSSGNTIYF,TGTGCCACGGACTCCTCTGGAAACACCATATATTTT
TRBV27,-,few,TRBJ2-2,CASSFGQGNTGELFF,TGTGCCAGCAGTTTCGGTCAGGGGAACACCGGGGAGCTGTTTTTT
TRBV3-1/TRBV3-2,-,-,TRBJ1-4,CASSHGTSGGTNEKLFF,TGTGCCAGCAGCCATGGGACTTCAGGAGGAACTAATGAAAAACTGTTTTTT
TRBV9,-,-,TRBJ2-7,CASSVDSGTYEQYF,TGTGCCAGCAGCGTAGATTCAGGCACCTACGAGCAGTACTTC
TRBV21-1,-,once,TRBJ1-1,CASSRTRSGTEAFF,TGTGCCAGCAGCAGAACTAGGAGCGGCACTGAAGCTTTCTTT
TRBV6-1,TRBD2,-,TRBJ2-7,CASSEAGSGGSYEQYF,TGTGCCAGCAGTGAAGCCGGTAGCGGGGGATCCTACGAGCAGTACTTC
TRBV30,-,-,TRBJ2-5,CAWVGLKETLYF,TGTGCCTGGGTGGGTCTCAAGGAGACCCTGTACTTC
TRBV5-4,TRBD2,-,TRBJ2-5,CASSSNSGGEETQYF,TGTGCCAGCAGTTCAAATAGCGGGGGGGAAGAGACCCAGTACTTC
TRBV5-1,-,-,TRBJ1-1,CASSVSGNTEAFF,TGCGCCAGCAGCGTTTCCGGTAACACTGAAGCTTTCTTT
TRBV5-1,-,-,TRBJ2-7,CASSFPTAYEQYF,TGCGCCAGCAGCTTCCCGACAGCCTACGAGCAGTACTTC